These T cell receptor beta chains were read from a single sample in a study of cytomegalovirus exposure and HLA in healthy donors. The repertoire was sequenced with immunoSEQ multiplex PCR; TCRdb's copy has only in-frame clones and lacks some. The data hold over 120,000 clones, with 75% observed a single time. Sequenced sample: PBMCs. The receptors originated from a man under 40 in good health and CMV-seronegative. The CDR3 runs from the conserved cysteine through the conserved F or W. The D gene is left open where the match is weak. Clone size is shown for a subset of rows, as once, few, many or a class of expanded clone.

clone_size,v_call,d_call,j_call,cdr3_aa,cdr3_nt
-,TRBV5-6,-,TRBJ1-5,CASSMGGNQPQHF,TGTGCCAGCAGCATGGGCGGCAATCAGCCCCAGCATTTT
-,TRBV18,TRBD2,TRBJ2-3,CASSPGSGGGTDTQYF,TGTGCCAGCTCACCGGGGAGCGGGGGTGGCACAGATACGCAGTATTTT
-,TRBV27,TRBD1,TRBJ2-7,CASSLLSGQFYEQYF,TGTGCCAGCAGTTTATTATCGGGACAGTTCTACGAGCAGTACTTC
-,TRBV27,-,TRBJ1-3,CASSPHPSIGDSGNTIYF,TGTGCCAGCAGTCCCCACCCCAGCATCGGGGACTCTGGAAACACCATATATTTT
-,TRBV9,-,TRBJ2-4,CASSPREGVNIQYF,TGTGCCAGCAGCCCCAGGGAGGGGGTAAACATTCAGTACTTC
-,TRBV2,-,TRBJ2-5,CASSIEGETQYF,TGTGCCAGCAGCATAGAGGGAGAGACCCAGTACTTC
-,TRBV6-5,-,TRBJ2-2,CASSRTLPGELFF,TGTGCCAGCAGTCGTACTCTTCCCGGGGAGCTGTTTTTT
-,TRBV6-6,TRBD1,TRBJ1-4,CASSGQAGNEKLFF,TGTGCCAGCAGCGGACAGGCAGGGAATGAAAAACTGTTTTTT
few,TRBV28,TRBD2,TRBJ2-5,CASSPPASGSQETQYF,TGTGCCAGCAGTCCACCCGCGAGCGGGAGTCAAGAGACCCAGTACTTC
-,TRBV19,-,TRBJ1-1,CATFTGTTEAFF,TGTGCCACCTTTACAGGTACCACTGAAGCTTTCTTT
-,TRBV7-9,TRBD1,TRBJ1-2,CASSSRTGDGYTF,TGTGCCAGCAGCTCACGGACAGGTGATGGCTACACCTTC
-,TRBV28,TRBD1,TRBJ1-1,CASSSPNRGGYTEAFF,TGTGCCAGCAGTTCCCCTAACAGGGGGGGGTACACTGAAGCTTTCTTT
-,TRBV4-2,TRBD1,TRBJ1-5,CASSPYRGGASNQPQHF,TGTGCCAGCAGCCCCTACAGGGGAGGAGCGAGCAATCAGCCCCAGCATTTT
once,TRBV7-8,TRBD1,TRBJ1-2,CASGPWRGQGGYTF,TGTGCCAGCGGGCCCTGGAGGGGGCAGGGAGGCTACACCTTC
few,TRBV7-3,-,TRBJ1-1,CASSPHGGGTEAFF,TGTGCCAGCAGCCCACATGGGGGCGGAACTGAAGCTTTCTTT
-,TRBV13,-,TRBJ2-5,CASSLEGIRRETQYF,TGTGCCAGCAGCTTGGAAGGGATCCGGAGGGAGACCCAGTACTTC
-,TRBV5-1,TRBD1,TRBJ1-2,CASSFGQGDGYTF,TGCGCCAGCAGCTTTGGACAGGGGGATGGCTACACCTTC
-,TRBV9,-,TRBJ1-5,CASSQEGQPQHF,TGTGCCAGCAGCCAGGAGGGTCAGCCCCAGCATTTT
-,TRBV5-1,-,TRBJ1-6,CASSLIPQGLLSYNSPLHF,TGCGCCAGCAGCTTGATTCCTCAGGGACTCCTCTCCTATAATTCACCCCTCCACTTT
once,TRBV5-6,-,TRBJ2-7,CASSLYGYYEQYF,TGTGCCAGCAGCTTGTACGGGTACTACGAGCAGTACTTC
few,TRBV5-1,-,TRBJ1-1,CASSLPTGNTEAFF,TGCGCCAGCAGCTTGCCGACTGGGAACACTGAAGCTTTCTTT
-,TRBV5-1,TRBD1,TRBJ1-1,CASSSTGTGDTEAFF,TGCGCCAGCAGCTCGACCGGGACAGGGGACACTGAAGCTTTCTTT
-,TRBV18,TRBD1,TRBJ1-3,CASSPMEGAPGNTIYF,TGTGCCAGCTCCCCCATGGAGGGGGCACCAGGAAACACCATATATTTT
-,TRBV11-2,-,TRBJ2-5,CASSLDPSALGTQYF,TGTGCCAGCAGCTTAGACCCTAGCGCCCTAGGGACCCAGTACTTC
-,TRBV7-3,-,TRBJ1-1,CASSLGRNTEAFF,TGTGCCAGCAGCTTAGGGAGGAACACTGAAGCTTTCTTT
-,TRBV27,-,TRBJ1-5,CASSSTLNSNQPQHF,TGTGCCAGCAGCTCGACACTGAATAGCAATCAGCCCCAGCATTTT
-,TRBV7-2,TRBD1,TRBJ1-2,CASRPGQDDNYGYTF,TGTGCCAGCAGGCCGGGACAGGACGATAACTATGGCTACACCTTC
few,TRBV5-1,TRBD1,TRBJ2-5,CASSVTGGEETQYF,TGCGCCAGCAGCGTTACAGGGGGCGAGGAGACCCAGTACTTC
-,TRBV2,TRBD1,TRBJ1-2,CASRAGTVYGYTF,TGTGCCAGCAGAGCTGGGACAGTCTATGGCTACACCTTC
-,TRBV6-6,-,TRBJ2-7,CASQGVHQSYEQYF,TGTGCCAGCCAAGGGGTCCACCAATCCTACGAGCAGTACTTC
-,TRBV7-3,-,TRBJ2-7,CASSPSGPYEQYF,TGTGCCAGCAGCCCATCAGGGCCCTACGAGCAGTACTTC
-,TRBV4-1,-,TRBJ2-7,CASSHQYPPVPGRGYEQYF,TGCGCCAGCAGCCACCAATACCCCCCAGTTCCCGGGAGAGGGTACGAGCAGTACTTC
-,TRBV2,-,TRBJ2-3,CASSGGGPLADTQYF,TGTGCCAGCAGTGGAGGAGGGCCGTTAGCAGATACGCAGTATTTT
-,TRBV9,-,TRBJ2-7,CASSAGDHLYEQYF,TGTGCCAGCAGCGCGGGAGATCACCTCTACGAGCAGTACTTC
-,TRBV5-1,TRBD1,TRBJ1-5,CASSPSGTGDQPQHF,TGCGCCAGCAGCCCTTCCGGGACAGGGGACCAGCCCCAGCATTTT
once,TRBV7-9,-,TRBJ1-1,CASSGNKAGRTEAFF,TGTGCCAGCAGCGGAAACAAGGCGGGACGGACTGAAGCTTTCTTT
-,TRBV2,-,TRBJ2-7,CASSYFYEQYF,TGTGCCAGCAGTTACTTCTACGAGCAGTACTTC
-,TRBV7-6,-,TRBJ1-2,CASSYCDDGYTF,TGTGCCAGCAGCTACTGCGATGATGGCTACACCTTC
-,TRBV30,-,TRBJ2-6,CAWITGLQHRSGANGLTF,TGTGCCTGGATCACGGGCCTCCAACACCGCTCTGGGGCCAACGGCCTGACTTTC
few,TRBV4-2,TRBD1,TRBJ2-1,CASSRGQSDNEQFF,TGTGCCAGCAGCCGGGGACAGTCGGACAATGAGCAGTTCTTC
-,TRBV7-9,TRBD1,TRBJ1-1,CASSQGQGSTEAFF,TGTGCCAGCAGCCAAGGACAGGGGAGCACTGAAGCTTTCTTT
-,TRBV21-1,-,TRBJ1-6,CAITLYGRVSSPLHF,TGTGCCATCACACTTTATGGGAGGGTAAGTTCACCCCTCCACTTT
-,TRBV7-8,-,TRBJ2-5,CASSLEPRGGGAWETQYF,TGTGCCAGCAGCTTAGAACCGAGGGGTGGGGGGGCTTGGGAGACCCAGTACTTC
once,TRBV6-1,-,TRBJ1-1,CASSFRNGNTEAFF,TGTGCCAGCAGCTTCAGGAACGGAAACACTGAAGCTTTCTTT
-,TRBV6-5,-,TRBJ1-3,CASSSQEDTIYF,TGTGCCAGCAGTTCCCAGGAGGACACCATATATTTT
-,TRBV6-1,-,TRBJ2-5,CASSGQGWSQYF,TGTGCCAGCAGTGGGCAGGGGTGGTCCCAGTACTTC
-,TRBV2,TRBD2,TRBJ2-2,CASSGTSGNTGELFF,TGTGCCAGCAGTGGGACTAGCGGTAACACCGGGGAGCTGTTTTTT
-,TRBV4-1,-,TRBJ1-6,CASSQDEFLQISYNSPLHF,TGCGCCAGCAGCCAAGACGAGTTCCTGCAAATCTCCTATAATTCACCCCTCCACTTT
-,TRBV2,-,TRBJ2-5,CASSEPSAGETQYF,TGTGCCAGCAGTGAGCCTAGCGCGGGAGAGACCCAGTACTTC
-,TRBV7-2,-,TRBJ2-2,CASSLFGLGELFF,TGTGCCAGCAGCTTATTTGGCCTCGGGGAGCTGTTTTTT